The present TCR beta chain was sequenced within a study of cytomegalovirus exposure and HLA in healthy donors. General study points: As immune exposure information, only CMV serostatus was available. Clonal expansion was found to be greater in HLA-associated TCR beta chains than in equally common others in a later analysis. Earlier findings revealed that most TCR beta V segments proved productive either about 90% or about 30% of the time.

The CDR3 sequence is 16 residues long. Germline CDR1 SGHNT, CDR2 YYREEE (reference sequence). V was clipped by 4 bases and J by 0 bases; unmatched bases: 4. Vbeta (60) and Jbeta (13) primers were used in the PCR. In the original analysis: In a later analysis, the count reached 75 million to 90 million unique TCR beta chains, with about 12 million shared. Here immunoSEQ multiplex PCR was the method, and the copy in TCRdb shows in-frame clones only, minus some. V, J and clone size derive from that table, while D and trimming were established from the DNA sequence. The sample includes more than 55,000 clones, roughly 80% of them seen just once. On this clone: Its antigen is unidentified.

The sample comprised PBMCs. This sequence joins TRBV5-4 and TRBJ2-1; 10 positions match TRBD1. The receptor comes from a middle-aged woman in good health and CMV-seronegative. CDR3 sequence reads: CASSPGQGTSYNEQFF. CDR3 coding DNA: TGTGCCAGCAGCCCGGGACAGGGGACCTCCTACAATGAGCAGTTCTTC.